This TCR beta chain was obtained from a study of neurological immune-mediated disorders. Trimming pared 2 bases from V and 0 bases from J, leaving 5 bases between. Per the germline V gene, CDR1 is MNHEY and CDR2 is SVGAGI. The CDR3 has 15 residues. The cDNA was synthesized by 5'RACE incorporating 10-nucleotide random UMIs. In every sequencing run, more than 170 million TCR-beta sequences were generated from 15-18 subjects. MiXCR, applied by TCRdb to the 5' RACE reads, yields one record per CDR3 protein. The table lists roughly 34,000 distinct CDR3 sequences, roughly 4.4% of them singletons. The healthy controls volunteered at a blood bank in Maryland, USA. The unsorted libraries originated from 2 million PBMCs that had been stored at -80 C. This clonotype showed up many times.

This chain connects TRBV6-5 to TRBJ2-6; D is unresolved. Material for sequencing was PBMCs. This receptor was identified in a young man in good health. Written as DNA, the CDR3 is TGTGCCAGCAGTTACGGGGTCTCTGGGGCCAACGTCCTGACTTTC. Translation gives CASSYGVSGANVLTF.